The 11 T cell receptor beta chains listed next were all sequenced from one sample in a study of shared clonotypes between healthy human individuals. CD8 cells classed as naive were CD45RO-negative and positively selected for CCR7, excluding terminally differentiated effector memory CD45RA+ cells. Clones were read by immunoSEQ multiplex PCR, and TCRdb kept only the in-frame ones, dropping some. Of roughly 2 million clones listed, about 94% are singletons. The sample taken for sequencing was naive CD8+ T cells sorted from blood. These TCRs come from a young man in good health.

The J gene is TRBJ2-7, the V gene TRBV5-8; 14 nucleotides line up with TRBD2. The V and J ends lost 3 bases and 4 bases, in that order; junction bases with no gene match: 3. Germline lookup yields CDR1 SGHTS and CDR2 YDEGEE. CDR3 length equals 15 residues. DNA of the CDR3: TGTGCCAGCAGCTCGCGACTAGCGGGAGGGTACGAGCAGTACTTC. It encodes CASSSRLAGGYEQYF.

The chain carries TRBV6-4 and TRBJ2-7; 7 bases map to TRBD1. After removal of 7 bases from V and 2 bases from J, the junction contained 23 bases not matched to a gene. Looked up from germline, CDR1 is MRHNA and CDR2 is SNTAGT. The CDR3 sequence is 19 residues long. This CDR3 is CASTDGDSNYAMGTYEQYF. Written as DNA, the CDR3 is TGTGCCAGCACCGATGGGGACAGTAACTACGCTATGGGTACCTACGAGCAGTACTTC.

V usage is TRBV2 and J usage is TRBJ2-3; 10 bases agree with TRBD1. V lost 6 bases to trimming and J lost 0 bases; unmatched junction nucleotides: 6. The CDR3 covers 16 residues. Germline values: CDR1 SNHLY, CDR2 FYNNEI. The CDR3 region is CASRPGTGDSTDTQYF. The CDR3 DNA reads TGTGCCAGCAGACCCGGGACAGGGGATAGCACAGATACGCAGTATTTT.

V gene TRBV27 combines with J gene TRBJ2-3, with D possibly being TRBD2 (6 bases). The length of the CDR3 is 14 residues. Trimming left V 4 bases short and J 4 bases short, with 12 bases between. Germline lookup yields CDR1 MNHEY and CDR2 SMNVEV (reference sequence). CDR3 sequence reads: CASSWTGAADTQYF. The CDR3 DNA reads TGTGCCAGCAGTTGGACGGGAGCAGCAGATACGCAGTATTTT.

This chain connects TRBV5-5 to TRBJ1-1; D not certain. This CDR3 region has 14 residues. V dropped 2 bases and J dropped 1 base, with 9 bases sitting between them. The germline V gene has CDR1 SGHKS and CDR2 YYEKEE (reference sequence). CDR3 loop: CASSFFGGNTEAFF. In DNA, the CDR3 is TGTGCCAGCAGCTTCTTCGGAGGGAACACTGAAGCTTTCTTT.

The CDR3 region has the DNA TGTGCCAGCAGTGACCCTCCGACAGGTACCCCTGAAGCTTTCTTT. It yields the protein CASSDPPTGTPEAFF. The rearrangement uses TRBV6-1 and TRBJ1-1, with D tentatively TRBD1 (6 bases). CDR1 and CDR2 (germline): MNHNS, SASEGT. Trimming left V 3 bases short and J 6 bases short, with 17 bases between. This CDR3 comprises 15 residues.

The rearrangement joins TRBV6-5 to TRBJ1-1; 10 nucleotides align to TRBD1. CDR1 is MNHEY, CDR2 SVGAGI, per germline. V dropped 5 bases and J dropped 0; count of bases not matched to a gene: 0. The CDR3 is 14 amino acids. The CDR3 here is CASSGTGVNTEAFF. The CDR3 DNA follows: TGTGCCAGCAGTGGGACAGGGGTGAACACTGAAGCTTTCTTT.

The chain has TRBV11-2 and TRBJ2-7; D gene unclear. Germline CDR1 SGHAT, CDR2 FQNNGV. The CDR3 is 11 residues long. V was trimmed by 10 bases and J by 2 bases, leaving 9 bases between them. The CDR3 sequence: CATQVTYEQYF. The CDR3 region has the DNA TGTGCCACCCAGGTTACCTACGAGCAGTACTTC.

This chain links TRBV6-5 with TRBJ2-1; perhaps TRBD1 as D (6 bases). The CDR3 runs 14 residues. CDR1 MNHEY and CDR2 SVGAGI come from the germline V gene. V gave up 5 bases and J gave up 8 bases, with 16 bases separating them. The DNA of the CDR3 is TGTGCCAGCAGTGGGGAGCTAACAGGGTATGAGCAGTTCTTC. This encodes CASSGELTGYEQFF.

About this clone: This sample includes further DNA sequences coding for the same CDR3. In DNA form, the CDR3 reads TGTGCCAGCAGCCCGGGGCTGGGATCACCCCTCCACTTT. Residues: CASSPGLGSPLHF. This sequence joins TRBV28 and TRBJ1-6; the D gene is possibly TRBD1 (5 bases). The CDR3 consists of 13 residues. V was shortened by 6 bases and J by 10 bases, with 13 bases between the two germline ends. Germline V gene sequence: CDR1 MDHEN, CDR2 SYDVKM.

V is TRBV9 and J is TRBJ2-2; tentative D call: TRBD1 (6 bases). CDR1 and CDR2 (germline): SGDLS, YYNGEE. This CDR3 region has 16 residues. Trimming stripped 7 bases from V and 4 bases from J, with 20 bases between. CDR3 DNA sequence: TGTGCCAGCGTCCCAGGGGCCCTACGGGGCACCGGGGAGCTGTTTTTT. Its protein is CASVPGALRGTGELFF.